The 5 T cell receptor beta chains reported below all come from one sample, sequenced in a study of response to subunit inactivated influenza vaccine. TCRdb redid the calling of the RT-PCR reads with MiXCR, one entry per CDR3 protein. In the table there are hundreds of thousands of distinct CDR3 sequences, 10% to 15% of which are singletons. Sequencing was performed on PBMCs from blood, taken 40 to 50 days after vaccination. The receptor set was obtained from a man over 45 who received an inactivated influenza vaccine.

This clonotype was observed a few times. This chain joins TRBV2 and TRBJ2-7, with 9 bases fitting TRBD2. The J segment lost 4 bases and the V segment lost 5 bases, leaving 9 bases of the junction unmatched. Germline V CDR1 and CDR2: SNHLY, FYNNEI. The CDR3 has 15 amino acids. The DNA for the CDR3 is TGTGCCAGCAGTTTGACTAGCGGCCTTAATTACGAGCAGTACTTC. Amino acid sequence: CASSLTSGLNYEQYF.

CDR3 amino acids: CSARGTGTSWDGANVLTF. The CDR3, as DNA: TGCAGTGCTAGAGGTACCGGGACATCTTGGGATGGGGCCAACGTCCTGACTTTC. V is TRBV20-1 and J is TRBJ2-6, with D maybe TRBD1 (6 bases). The CDR3 spans 18 residues. Germline V gene lookup returns CDR1 DFQATT and CDR2 SNEGSKA (reference sequence). The V and J ends lost 1 base and 3 bases respectively, with 19 bases between them.

This clonotype came up a few times. V usage is TRBV20-1 and J usage is TRBJ2-7, with D possibly being TRBD2 (5 bases). Per the germline V gene, CDR1 is DFQATT and CDR2 is SNEGSKA (reference sequence). V was clipped by 0 bases and J by 6 bases, with 9 bases between them. This CDR3 is 12 amino acids long. CDR3 sequence reads: CSAREAGTEQYF. The CDR3 nucleotides read TGCAGTGCTAGAGAGGCGGGTACCGAGCAGTACTTC.

The chain combines TRBV19 with TRBJ1-6; 7 bases match TRBD1. Per the germline V gene, CDR1 is LNHDA and CDR2 is SQIVND (reference sequence). The CDR3 is 13 residues long. After removal of 6 bases from V and 9 bases from J, the junction contained 5 bases not matched to a gene. CDR3 bases: TGTGCCAGTAGGGGAGGGGGCCTTTCACCCCTCCACTTT. Its translation: CASRGGGLSPLHF.

This clonotype has a handful of counts. This chain uses TRBV5-1 with TRBJ2-2; D may be TRBD2 (6 bases). The CDR3 loop spans 19 amino acids. Per germline, CDR1 SGHRS and CDR2 YFSETQ. Between the trimmed V and J ends, which lost 0 bases and 4 bases, there was a span of 22 bases. DNA for the CDR3: TGCGCCAGCAGCTTGGCCTGGACTACAACACCTCGAGGCACCGGGGAGCTGTTTTTT. Its protein is CASSLAWTTTPRGTGELFF.